These 16 T cell receptor beta chains came from one sample sequenced in a study of blood T cells in healthy people across ages. Through a sample-barcoded 5' primer and a J-beta primer mix, a second PCR was run for roughly 7 to 11 cycles. One entry per CDR3 protein results from TCRdb running MiXCR on the 5' RACE reads. The sample consists of 850,000 to 1,300,000 distinct CDR3 sequences, roughly 45% of them appearing once. Sequencing was performed on blood. These receptors originate from a woman aged 60-75 years in good health.

This clonotype was detected only a few times. The rearrangement joins TRBV27 to TRBJ2-7; perhaps TRBD2 as D (5 bases). V was pared by 1 base and J by 0 bases, with 13 bases between. CDR3 size: 16 residues. Germline V lookup: CDR1 MNHEY, CDR2 SMNVEV (reference sequence). The CDR3 nucleotides read TGTGCCAGCAGTTTATACTCCGGGGTTCCCTCCTACGAGCAGTACTTC. This encodes CASSLYSGVPSYEQYF.

The genes are TRBV27 and TRBJ2-3; D call uncertain. The ends were cut back, 7 bases at V and 8 bases at J, with 10 bases in the middle. This CDR3 is 11 amino acids long. CDR1 is MNHEY, CDR2 SMNVEV, per germline (reference sequence). The CDR3 nucleotides read TGTGCCAGCAAAGGCCTACTTACGCAGTATTTT. Translated: CASKGLLTQYF.

This clonotype was seen repeatedly, ten times or more. The chain is built from TRBV6-2 or TRBV6-3 and TRBJ1-2, with a possible D match to TRBD1 (6 bases). CDR1 and CDR2 (germline): MNHEY, SVGEGT. There are 14 residues in the CDR3. Deletions cut 2 bases from V and 4 bases from J, with 11 bases between. CDR3 bases: TGTGCCAGCAGTTACCTGACAGGTACCTATGGCTACACCTTC. Translation gives CASSYLTGTYGYTF.

V usage is TRBV6-5 and J usage is TRBJ1-1; no clear D. Germline CDR1 reads MNHEY; CDR2 reads SVGAGI. The CDR3 runs 13 residues. Trimming stripped 0 bases from V and 5 bases from J, with 7 bases between. The CDR3 here is CASSYSVGTEAFF. In DNA, the CDR3 is TGTGCCAGCAGTTACTCGGTAGGGACTGAAGCTTTCTTT.

The rearrangement joins TRBV10-3 to TRBJ1-1; no definite D call. The CDR3 covers 15 residues. Trimming stripped 4 bases from V and 0 bases from J, with 12 bases between. CDR1 is ENHRY and CDR2 is SYGVKD in the germline V gene. The CDR3 region is CAISVREGMNTEAFF. Written as DNA, the CDR3 is TGTGCCATCAGTGTACGGGAGGGTATGAACACTGAAGCTTTCTTT.

In this sample, this clonotype turned up many times. J is TRBJ2-1 and V is TRBV29-1, with D uncertain. This CDR3 is built from 10 residues. The V end lost 7 bases, the J end lost 6 bases, and 7 bases lay between the germline ends. CDR1 and CDR2 (germline): SQVTM, ANQGSEA. The CDR3 is CSGGSNEQFF. Written as DNA, the CDR3 is TGCAGCGGGGGTTCCAATGAGCAGTTCTTC.

The chain is built from TRBV6-5 and TRBJ2-7, with TRBD2 as a possible D gene (6 bases). The CDR3 extends over 13 amino acids. The V end was cut by 5 bases, the J end by 7 bases, with 15 bases between. Looked up from germline, CDR1 is MNHEY and CDR2 is SVGAGI. The CDR3 nucleotides are TGTGCCAGCAGTGCGGGGCTTTTGGGGGAGCAGTACTTC. It specifies CASSAGLLGEQYF.

This sequence joins TRBV15 and TRBJ2-7, with TRBD1 as a possible D gene (6 bases). The length of the CDR3 is 18 residues. CDR1 LNHNV and CDR2 YYDKDF come from the germline V gene (reference sequence). V lost 0 bases, J lost 2 bases, and 20 bases lay in between. The CDR3, as DNA: TGTGCCACCAGCAGAGATAGTCCCGGGACATCGAGCGCCTACGAGCAGTACTTC. Its translation: CATSRDSPGTSSAYEQYF.

This clonotype has a handful of counts. The V gene is TRBV5-6, the J gene TRBJ2-7; D is unclear. The CDR3 consists of 15 residues. Germline lookup yields CDR1 SGHDT and CDR2 YYEEEE. Trimming cost V 6 bases and J 0 bases, with 16 bases left between them. The CDR3 protein is CASNRFSGSSYEQYF. The CDR3 coding sequence is TGTGCCAGCAACCGATTCTCGGGCAGCTCCTACGAGCAGTACTTC.

This clonotype was observed a handful of times. The gene calls are TRBV5-6 and TRBJ2-1, with 14 nucleotides matching TRBD2. V lost 1 base to trimming and J lost 9 bases; unmatched junction nucleotides: 6. CDR1 is SGHDT, CDR2 YYEEEE, per germline. This CDR3 has 16 residues. CDR3 DNA sequence: TGTGCCAGCAGCTTGTCGGGACTAGCGGGAGAAGGTGAGCAGTTCTTC. This translates into CASSLSGLAGEGEQFF. The variable domain in full, completed from reference TRBV5-6 and TRBJ2-1, reads DAGVTQSPTHLIKTRGQQVTLRCSPKSGHDTVSWYQQALGQGPQFIFQYYEEEERQRGNFPDRFSGHQFPNYSSELNVNALLLGDSALYLCASSLSGLAGEGEQFFGPGTRLTVL.

The chain links TRBV29-1 to TRBJ2-7, with 10 positions matching TRBD2. Germline lookup yields CDR1 SQVTM and CDR2 ANQGSEA. J gave up 3 bases and V 5 bases, and 4 bases lay outside the gene matches. CDR3 length equals 13 residues. CDR3 sequence reads: CSVRAGGIYEQYF. The DNA of the CDR3 is TGCAGCGTTCGAGCGGGAGGGATCTACGAGCAGTACTTC.

This clonotype was picked up a small number of times. The chain uses TRBV3-1 and TRBJ2-6; 9 bases match TRBD2. The V gene end was trimmed by 1 base and the J gene end by 1 base; junction bases not matched to a gene: 11. Per germline, CDR1 LGHDT and CDR2 YNNKEL (reference sequence). This CDR3 is built from 20 residues. The CDR3 is CASSQAEGGSGSSGANVLTF. In DNA form, the CDR3 reads TGTGCCAGCAGCCAAGCAGAAGGTGGTAGCGGGAGTTCTGGGGCCAACGTCCTGACTTTC.

This clonotype was counted ten times or more. An end of the junction does not agree with germline; a read error may underlie this. The chain uses TRBV9 and TRBJ2-5, with 8 bases matching TRBD1. Germline V gene data show CDR1 as SGDLS and CDR2 as YYNGEE. This CDR3 region has 13 residues. This CDR3 is CASSGGRQETQYF. The CDR3 region has the DNA TGCGCCAGCTCAGGGGGCCGGCAAGAGACCCAGTACTTC.

This clonotype has just a few counts. The chain is built from TRBV7-8 and TRBJ2-7; tentatively, D is TRBD2 (5 bases). V lost 3 bases and J lost 1, with 16 bases in between. The CDR3 sequence is 16 residues long. The V gene's germline CDR1 is SGHVS and CDR2 FQNEAQ. CDR3 amino acids: CASSFPAVGGSYEQYF. CDR3 sequence (DNA): TGTGCCAGCAGCTTCCCCGCGGTAGGCGGGTCCTACGAGCAGTACTTC.

This clonotype was detected only a few times. The chain links TRBV25-1 to TRBJ2-4, with D maybe TRBD2 (5 bases). Germline V lookup: CDR1 MGHDK, CDR2 SYGVNS. The V end was cut by 7 bases, the J end by 1 base, with 20 bases between. The CDR3 length is 17 residues. The CDR3 loop reads CASTSKRKGAAKNIQYF. For the CDR3, the DNA is TGTGCCAGCACCTCAAAGAGGAAGGGAGCGGCCAAAAACATTCAGTACTTC.

This chain joins TRBV20-1 and TRBJ2-3; D not resolved. CDR1 is DFQATT and CDR2 is SNEGSKA in the germline V gene (reference sequence). The CDR3 totals 13 residues. Between the trimmed V and J ends, which lost 3 bases and 5 bases, there was a span of 12 bases. CDR3: CSASSSSGDTQYF. CDR3 DNA: TGCAGTGCTAGTTCGTCTAGTGGAGATACGCAGTATTTT.